Following are 32 T cell receptor beta chains from one sample sequenced in a study of naive and memory T cell subsets. Study-wide points: Possibly reflecting memory cells re-expressing CD45RA, a few larger clonotypes occurred in naive repertoires, especially CD8.

Both TRBC1 and TRBC2 were covered by a beta constant-region primer of two equimolar oligonucleotides. Nested alpha and beta constant-region primers with the SP2 primer drove four PCR rounds on ligated cDNA. TCRdb processed the UMI-ligation and nested PCR reads anew with MiXCR; each CDR3 protein has one entry. The data hold over 130,000 distinct CDR3 sequences, with approximately 18% observed a single time. No antigens are known for them. Sequenced: naive CD8+ T cells from blood. These TCRs come from a human donor in good health.

This clonotype was recorded a few times. The V call is TRBV27, the J call TRBJ1-1; D remains ambiguous. Trimming cost V 6 bases and J 5 bases, with 13 bases left between them. CDR1 and CDR2 from the germline V gene are MNHEY and SMNVEV (reference sequence). This CDR3 spans 13 amino acids. CDR3 in DNA: TGTGCCAGCAGGCCCTTGGGGAAAACTGAAGCTTTCTTT. Its translation is CASRPLGKTEAFF.

This clonotype was observed a few times. This chain connects TRBV27 to TRBJ2-1, with 9 bases matching TRBD1. V dropped 0 bases and J dropped 8; count of bases not matched to a gene: 14. This CDR3 is built from 18 residues. Germline V gene lookup returns CDR1 MNHEY and CDR2 SMNVEV (reference sequence). The CDR3 bases are TGTGCCAGCAGTTTATCCCCTTATACGGGACAGGGTAAGGATGAGCAGTTCTTC. Translating gives CASSLSPYTGQGKDEQFF.

The V and J genes are TRBV7-9 and TRBJ1-1, with D uncertain. There are 14 residues in the CDR3. Germline V lookup: CDR1 SEHNR, CDR2 FQNEAQ (reference sequence). Trimming took 4 bases from V and 0 from J, leaving 9 bases between them. Written as DNA, the CDR3 is TGTGCCAGCAGCTCCTCCTTCATGAACACTGAAGCTTTCTTT. Its protein product is CASSSSFMNTEAFF.

The sample holds a few counts of this clonotype. The J gene is TRBJ1-5, the V gene TRBV29-1; D gene ambiguous. The germline V gene has CDR1 SQVTM and CDR2 ANQGSEA. V gave up 4 bases and J gave up 0 bases, with 10 bases separating them. The CDR3 is made up of 14 amino acids. CDR3 sequence (DNA): TGCAGCGTTGTTCTTGGAAATAGCAATCAGCCCCAGCATTTT. Protein sequence: CSVVLGNSNQPQHF. The whole variable domain, filled in from reference TRBV29-1 and TRBJ1-5, reads SAVISQKPSRDICQRGTSLTIQCQVDSQVTMMFWYRQQPGQSLTLIATANQGSEATYESGFVIDKFPISRPNLTFSTLTVSNMSPEDSSIYLCSVVLGNSNQPQHFGDGTRLSIL.

This clonotype was seen only a few times. The genes are TRBV29-1 and TRBJ2-5; D is undetermined. This CDR3 contains 13 residues. CDR1 is SQVTM and CDR2 is ANQGSEA in the germline V gene. V lost 6 bases and J 2 bases, leaving 13 bases between the germline ends. The CDR3 reads CSVVWNAQETQYF. The CDR3 DNA follows: TGCAGCGTCGTCTGGAACGCACAAGAGACCCAGTACTTC.

This chain joins TRBV29-1 and TRBJ2-2; no clear D. CDR1 is SQVTM and CDR2 is ANQGSEA in the germline V gene. V lost 5 bases and J lost 6, with 7 bases in between. This CDR3 spans 11 amino acids. CDR3 sequence: CSVNLAGELFF. The CDR3 bases are TGCAGCGTTAATCTTGCCGGGGAGCTGTTTTTT.

Ten or more counts support this clonotype. The genes are TRBV4-3 and TRBJ1-2; 7 bases match TRBD1. Germline CDR1 is LGHNA and CDR2 is YSLEER. This CDR3 spans 18 amino acids. V was pared by 3 bases and J by 6 bases, with 19 bases of the junction left unmatched. The chain's CDR3 is CASSQTRVSGGLLNGYTF. The DNA for the CDR3 is TGCGCCAGCAGCCAGACAAGGGTCTCAGGGGGGTTGCTAAATGGCTACACCTTC.

This chain uses TRBV4-3 with TRBJ2-1; the D is unclear. The CDR3 length is 15 residues. The germline gives CDR1 LGHNA, CDR2 YSLEER. Trimming cost V 0 bases and J 2 bases, with 8 bases left between them. CDR3 DNA sequence: TGCGCCAGCAGCCAAGAATGGGTCCCCTACAATGAGCAGTTCTTC. Its protein is CASSQEWVPYNEQFF.

In this sample, this clonotype turned up a few times. V usage is TRBV12-5 and J usage is TRBJ2-1, with TRBD2 identical over 9 bases. CDR3 size: 14 residues. The germline V gene has CDR1 LGHNT and CDR2 FRNRAP. Trimming at V came to 8 bases and at J to 10 bases, leaving 12 bases not matched to a gene. The CDR3 here is CASRVEGLAKEQFF. The CDR3 DNA reads as TGTGCTAGTCGGGTTGAGGGACTAGCAAAGGAGCAGTTCTTC.

The chain has TRBV30 and TRBJ2-5; the match to TRBD1 covers 8 bases. Germline CDR1 reads GTSNPN; CDR2 reads SVGIG (reference sequence). This CDR3 is built from 15 residues. J was trimmed by 4 bases and V by 2 bases; bases with no gene match: 9. The CDR3 DNA sequence: TGTGCCTGGAGTCTCGTAATTACAGGGGGAGAGACCCAGTACTTC. It translates to CAWSLVITGGETQYF.

CDR3 in DNA: TGTGCCAGCAGCTTAGAAGCGGGAGCTTTCTACGAGCAGTACTTC. This sequence encodes CASSLEAGAFYEQYF. The chain couples TRBV7-2 to TRBJ2-7, with 8 positions matching TRBD2. Trimming removed 1 base from V and 3 bases from J; junction bases left unmatched: 5. Germline values: CDR1 SGHTA, CDR2 FQGNSA. The CDR3 contains 15 residues.

The chain employs TRBV7-8 and TRBJ2-7, with 8 bases lining up with TRBD2. J gave up 4 bases and V 2 bases, and 10 bases lay outside the gene matches. This CDR3 is built from 16 residues. The germline V gene encodes CDR1 SGHVS and CDR2 FQNEAQ. CDR3 amino acids: CASSLHPGGPLYEQYF. CDR3 sequence (DNA): TGTGCCAGCAGCTTACACCCGGGAGGGCCCCTGTACGAGCAGTACTTC.

This clonotype was recorded a few times. V usage is TRBV28 and J usage is TRBJ2-7; D remains unclear. Trimming stripped 4 bases from V and 4 bases from J, with 17 bases between. This CDR3 has 15 amino acids. The germline gives CDR1 MDHEN, CDR2 SYDVKM. CDR3 amino acids: CASSSSPMEIYEQYF. The CDR3 coding sequence is TGTGCCAGCAGTTCATCCCCGATGGAAATATACGAGCAGTACTTC.

The chain combines TRBV6-5 with TRBJ1-1; no firm D call. Germline CDR1 MNHEY, CDR2 SVGAGI. The CDR3 extends over 12 amino acids. V was trimmed by 8 bases and J by 1 base, leaving 8 bases between them. CDR3 nucleotide sequence: TGTGCCAGCGTTCGAGGGAACACTGAAGCTTTCTTT. As protein: CASVRGNTEAFF.

This sequence joins TRBV7-9 and TRBJ2-7; tentatively, D is TRBD2 (5 bases). The length of the CDR3 is 17 residues. Trimming took 5 bases from V and 7 from J, leaving 27 bases between them. Germline CDR1 SEHNR, CDR2 FQNEAQ (reference sequence). CDR3 sequence (DNA): TGTGCCAGCAGCCCCATCGAAGCAACCCCCGAGTGGAGGGAGCAGTACTTC. Amino acid sequence: CASSPIEATPEWREQYF.

The chain combines TRBV7-9 with TRBJ2-7; 9 nucleotides agree with TRBD1. The CDR3 sequence is 15 residues long. Trimming at V came to 4 bases and at J to 5 bases, leaving 9 bases not matched to a gene. The germline V gene has CDR1 SEHNR and CDR2 FQNEAQ (reference sequence). CDR3 region: CASSSPDRGGHEQYF. CDR3 DNA: TGTGCCAGCAGCTCCCCGGACAGGGGAGGCCACGAGCAGTACTTC.

The chain has TRBV5-5 and TRBJ1-4; D is unresolved. The CDR3 contains 11 residues. Germline CDR1 SGHKS, CDR2 YYEKEE (reference sequence). The V end was cut by 4 bases, the J end by 13 bases, with 11 bases between. Written as DNA, the CDR3 is TGTGCCAGCAGCCAAGATTTTCGACTGTTTTTT. Protein sequence: CASSQDFRLFF.

This clonotype was detected a few times. The chain uses TRBV5-1 and TRBJ2-7, with D hard to call. Per the germline V gene, CDR1 is SGHRS and CDR2 is YFSETQ. This CDR3 has 13 residues. The germline V and J ends were trimmed by 1 base and 4 bases, with 9 bases remaining between them. In nucleotides, the CDR3 is TGCGCCAGCAGCTTGTCAGCCGGTTACGAGCAGTACTTC. It is translated as CASSLSAGYEQYF. The whole variable domain, filled in from reference TRBV5-1 and TRBJ2-7, reads KAGVTQTPRYLIKTRGQQVTLSCSPISGHRSVSWYQQTPGQGLQFLFEYFSETQRNKGNFPGRFSGRQFSNSRSEMNVSTLELGDSALYLCASSLSAGYEQYFGPGTRLTVT.

This chain joins TRBV27 and TRBJ1-2, with D hard to call. Germline V gene data show CDR1 as MNHEY and CDR2 as SMNVEV (reference sequence). V gave up 3 bases and J gave up 5 bases, with 13 bases separating them. This CDR3 contains 14 residues. The CDR3, as DNA: TGTGCCAGCAGTTTTGGGTCGGGCCTTTATGGCTACACCTTC. It specifies CASSFGSGLYGYTF.

This chain links TRBV5-5 with TRBJ2-3; the D is unclear. Germline V gene lookup returns CDR1 SGHKS and CDR2 YYEKEE (reference sequence). CDR3 length equals 10 residues. The V gene lost 3 bases and the J gene lost 6 bases, with 2 bases spanning the gap. CDR3: CASSSDTQYF. The DNA of the CDR3 is TGTGCCAGCAGCTCGGATACGCAGTATTTT.

There are a few counts of this clonotype. This sequence joins TRBV27 and TRBJ2-5, with D possibly matching TRBD1 (5 bases). Germline CDR1 and CDR2: MNHEY and SMNVEV (reference sequence). Between the trimmed V and J ends, which lost 1 base and 1 base, there was a span of 7 bases. This CDR3 has 14 residues. DNA for the CDR3: TGTGCCAGCAGTTTATGGGGCGGCCAAGAGACCCAGTACTTC. Protein sequence: CASSLWGGQETQYF.

J is TRBJ2-1 and V is TRBV5-1; no definite D call. V was shortened by 1 base and J by 6 bases, with 5 bases between the two germline ends. The CDR3 spans 12 residues. Germline V gives CDR1 SGHRS, CDR2 YFSETQ. The CDR3 here is CASSLSSNEQFF. The CDR3 DNA follows: TGCGCCAGCAGCTTGTCTAGCAATGAGCAGTTCTTC.

The gene calls are TRBV2 and TRBJ2-1; possibly TRBD2 for D (6 bases). Germline CDR1 reads SNHLY; CDR2 reads FYNNEI. This CDR3 comprises 15 residues. Trimming cost V 3 bases and J 5 bases, with 14 bases left between them. Here the CDR3 DNA reads TGTGCCAGCAGTGATTGGTCTAGCGCCAACAATGAGCAGTTCTTC. Its protein is CASSDWSSANNEQFF. Combining the CDR3 with reference TRBV2 and TRBJ2-1 gives the whole variable domain EPEVTQTPSHQVTQMGQEVILRCVPISNHLYFYWYRQILGQKVEFLVSFYNNEISEKSEIFDDQFSVERPDGSNFTLKIRSTKLEDSAMYFCASSDWSSANNEQFFGPGTRLTVL.

The gene calls are TRBV7-3 and TRBJ2-3; no firm D call. The CDR3 runs to 16 residues. V was clipped by 0 bases and J by 2 bases, with 12 bases between them. Germline V gene lookup returns CDR1 SGHTA and CDR2 FQGTGA. CDR3 amino acids: CASSLTRAGDTDTQYF. CDR3 bases: TGTGCCAGCAGCTTAACTAGGGCAGGCGACACAGATACGCAGTATTTT.

The rearrangement uses TRBV4-1 and TRBJ2-1; no firm D call. The CDR3 consists of 12 residues. V was shortened by 1 base and J by 5 bases, with 3 bases between the two germline ends. Germline CDR1 is MGHRA and CDR2 is YSYEKL. The CDR3 DNA is TGCGCCAGCAGCCAAGTGCACAATGAGCAGTTCTTC. Translation: CASSQVHNEQFF.

There are a few counts of this clonotype. This chain joins TRBV24-1 and TRBJ1-5; 7 bases are a match to TRBD1. The CDR3 is 14 residues long. Trimming took 3 bases from V and 5 from J; bases not matched to a gene: 3. CDR1 and CDR2 from the germline V gene are KGHDR and SFDVKD. In nucleotides, the CDR3 is TGTGCCACCAGTGATGGGGACAGCTATCAGCCCCAGCATTTT. Translating it yields CATSDGDSYQPQHF.

The chain carries TRBV4-1 and TRBJ2-5, with TRBD1 as a possible D gene (5 bases). This CDR3 is 13 amino acids long. The V and J ends lost 8 bases and 1 base respectively, with 11 bases between them. Germline CDR1 reads MGHRA; CDR2 reads YSYEKL. The CDR3 DNA is TGCGCCAGCGGGGCTCAGGGCCAAGAGACCCAGTACTTC. It encodes CASGAQGQETQYF.

The V call is TRBV12-3 or TRBV12-4, the J call TRBJ2-1; TRBD2 is a possible D gene (5 bases). The V end was cut by 1 base, the J end by 2 bases, with 9 bases between. The CDR3 has 15 amino acids. The CDR3 bases are TGTGCCAGCAGTTTAGTGGGAGTACCCTACAATGAGCAGTTCTTC. This codes for CASSLVGVPYNEQFF.

In this sample, this clonotype turned up a few times. The chain uses TRBV29-1 and TRBJ1-5; D is ambiguous. This CDR3 has 13 residues. Per the germline V gene, CDR1 is SQVTM and CDR2 is ANQGSEA. V was cut by 4 bases and J by 3 bases, with 10 bases left in between. CDR3 nucleotide sequence: TGCAGCGTTGTGCAGGAATTCAATCAGCCCCAGCATTTT. It codes for CSVVQEFNQPQHF.

The chain uses TRBV20-1 and TRBJ2-4, with TRBD1 identical over 8 bases. The CDR3 is 16 amino acids. V shed 6 bases and J 1 base; nucleotides not matched to a gene: 11. Looked up from germline, CDR1 is DFQATT and CDR2 is SNEGSKA (reference sequence). The CDR3 sequence is CSARKRQGLAKNIQYF. The CDR3 DNA follows: TGCAGTGCCCGAAAGCGACAGGGGTTGGCCAAAAACATTCAGTACTTC.

The V gene is TRBV27, the J gene TRBJ2-7, with 9 bases lining up with TRBD1. CDR3 length: 16 amino acids. Germline loops: CDR1 MNHEY, CDR2 SMNVEV (reference sequence). After removal of 6 bases from V and 4 bases from J, the junction contained 13 bases not matched to a gene. The CDR3 protein is CASSPSTGGFQYEQYF. The DNA of the CDR3 is TGTGCCAGCAGCCCATCGACAGGGGGATTTCAATACGAGCAGTACTTC.

The V and J genes are TRBV20-1 and TRBJ2-7; TRBD2 matches at 9 bases. Losses at the gene ends were 5 bases for V and 2 bases for J; bases not matched to a gene: 7. The CDR3 is made up of 14 amino acids. Germline values: CDR1 DFQATT, CDR2 SNEGSKA (reference sequence). The CDR3 DNA sequence: TGCAGTGCTCCCCTGGCGGGAGGGCCCTACGAGCAGTACTTC. As protein: CSAPLAGGPYEQYF.